The 26 T cell receptor beta chains reported below all come from one sample, sequenced in a study of blood T cell repertoires in COVID-19. Using immunoSEQ multiplex PCR, the repertoire was profiled, and TCRdb retains in-frame clones only, with some absent. Among some 190,000 clones, almost 85% were seen once, and the ten largest hold 5.1%. Source material: peripheral blood. The origin of the receptors is a woman aged 70-85 years with active or convalescent COVID-19.

This clone appeared a single time. CDR3 sequence: CASSVVEVYNEQFF. The CDR3 DNA follows: TGTGCCAGCAGCGTAGTTGAGGTCTACAATGAGCAGTTCTTC. The chain employs TRBV9 and TRBJ2-1, with D hard to call. Germline values: CDR1 SGDLS, CDR2 YYNGEE. The V end was cut by 0 bases, the J end by 3 bases, with 7 bases between. This CDR3 contains 14 residues.

The chain uses TRBV27 and TRBJ2-3, with D unclear. The V end was cut by 3 bases, the J end by 7 bases, with 8 bases between. Germline lookup yields CDR1 MNHEY and CDR2 SMNVEV (reference sequence). The CDR3 spans 12 residues. CDR3 region: CASSFPPNTQYF. The CDR3 region has the DNA TGTGCCAGCAGTTTTCCTCCTAATACGCAGTATTTT.

The chain carries TRBV5-5 and TRBJ2-7; no definite D call. Germline V CDR1 and CDR2: SGHKS, YYEKEE (reference sequence). The CDR3 totals 16 residues. Deletions cut 1 base from V and 3 bases from J, with 17 bases between. The CDR3 region is CASSLLWAERFYEQYF. CDR3 DNA sequence: TGTGCCAGCAGCTTGTTATGGGCCGAAAGGTTCTACGAGCAGTACTTC.

This clone was observed a single time. The chain carries TRBV7-9 and TRBJ2-5; 7 bases align to TRBD2. Germline values: CDR1 SEHNR, CDR2 FQNEAQ (reference sequence). The CDR3 sequence is 14 residues long. V lost 7 bases and J lost 4; bases outside the gene matches: 9. The CDR3 DNA reads TGTGCCAGCAACCCCGCGGGAGCAGGAGAGACCCAGTACTTC. It is translated as CASNPAGAGETQYF.

The chain combines TRBV6-5 with TRBJ2-3; a possible D gene is TRBD2 (5 bases). The CDR3 loop spans 13 amino acids. Trimming pared 6 bases from V and 5 bases from J, leaving 12 bases between. Germline assignment: CDR1 MNHEY and CDR2 SVGAGI. The CDR3 loop is CASRILRGDTQYF. The CDR3 nucleotides read TGTGCCAGCAGGATCCTTCGGGGAGATACGCAGTATTTT.

This chain links TRBV5-1 with TRBJ1-1, with 7 bases aligning to TRBD1. Germline values: CDR1 SGHRS, CDR2 YFSETQ. The CDR3 sequence is 14 residues long. V shed 4 bases, J shed 4 bases, and the junction held 7 bases outside the gene matches. The CDR3 DNA is TGCGCCAGCAGCCCGGGCAGGGGGAGCACTGAAGCTTTCTTT. It is translated as CASSPGRGSTEAFF.

The chain couples TRBV7-9 to TRBJ2-5; D unresolved. The CDR3 is made up of 12 amino acids. The germline V gene has CDR1 SEHNR and CDR2 FQNEAQ (reference sequence). The V end was cut by 6 bases, the J end by 5 bases, with 10 bases between. This chain's CDR3 is CASSPRWETQYF. The CDR3 bases are TGTGCCAGCAGTCCGCGGTGGGAGACCCAGTACTTC.

This clone was seen a few times. In nucleotides, the CDR3 is TGTGCCAGTAGTCGCGCCGGGACAGGGGGCCACAATACTGGCTACACCTTC. Translation: CASSRAGTGGHNTGYTF. This rearrangement joins TRBV19 to TRBJ1-2; TRBD1 aligns across 12 bases. The CDR3 is 17 amino acids. Germline CDR1 reads LNHDA; CDR2 reads SQIVND (reference sequence). The ends lost 5 bases at V and 7 bases at J; junction bases unmatched: 14.

This clone has a single count. The chain links TRBV7-9 to TRBJ1-1; 7 bases are shared with TRBD1. The CDR3 runs to 15 residues. From germline, CDR1 is SEHNR and CDR2 FQNEAQ (reference sequence). V shed 5 bases and J 5 bases; nucleotides not matched to a gene: 11. The DNA for the CDR3 is TGTGCCAGCAGCCCCCTACAGGGACAGAAGACTGAAGCTTTCTTT. This sequence encodes CASSPLQGQKTEAFF.

V usage is TRBV7-6 and J usage is TRBJ2-1; 14 nucleotides match TRBD2. The trim removed 5 bases at V and 10 bases at J, leaving 10 bases unmatched. Per the germline V gene, CDR1 is SGHVS and CDR2 is FNYEAQ. CDR3 length equals 16 residues. CDR3 DNA: TGTGCCAGCAGCACATATCCGGGACTAGCGGGAGACGAGCAGTTCTTC. It encodes CASSTYPGLAGDEQFF.

V usage is TRBV29-1 and J usage is TRBJ2-3; D unclear. V was cut by 3 bases and J by 1 base, with 8 bases left in between. The CDR3 sequence is 13 residues long. From germline, CDR1 is SQVTM and CDR2 ANQGSEA. In DNA form, the CDR3 reads TGCAGCGTTGACGTGGCGGGCACAGATACGCAGTATTTT. Translated, it gives CSVDVAGTDTQYF.

This clone has a handful of counts. The rearrangement uses TRBV2 and TRBJ1-3, with 7 bases that match TRBD1. CDR1 and CDR2 (germline): SNHLY, FYNNEI. The CDR3 has 17 amino acids. After removal of 6 bases from V and 1 base from J, the junction contained 12 bases not matched to a gene. The CDR3 DNA is TGTGCCAGCAGCCTGACAGGGAGTATTGGTTCTGGAAACACCATATATTTT. Protein product: CASSLTGSIGSGNTIYF.

V gene TRBV19 combines with J gene TRBJ2-2; D gene uncertain. The CDR3 is 12 amino acids. Trimming pared 3 bases from V and 7 bases from J, leaving 6 bases between. Germline-derived CDR1 and CDR2 are LNHDA and SQIVND (reference sequence). CDR3 in DNA: TGTGCCAGTAGTATTGTAGTCGGGGAGCTGTTTTTT. Its protein is CASSIVVGELFF.

The chain recombines TRBV28 with TRBJ1-1; D gene ambiguous. The CDR3 consists of 16 residues. The V gene lost 1 base and the J gene lost 0 bases, with 12 bases spanning the gap. The germline CDR1 and CDR2 sequences are MDHEN and SYDVKM. The CDR3 loop is CASSLFGSGVNTEAFF. In DNA form, the CDR3 reads TGTGCCAGCAGTTTATTCGGGAGCGGGGTGAACACTGAAGCTTTCTTT.

This clone was seen just once. The V call is TRBV28, the J call TRBJ1-1; D may be TRBD1 (6 bases). Per germline, CDR1 MDHEN and CDR2 SYDVKM. The length of the CDR3 is 16 residues. The V gene lost 6 bases and the J gene lost 5 bases, with 22 bases spanning the gap. The CDR3 here is CASRPPGWGGETEAFF. The CDR3 bases are TGTGCCAGCAGACCCCCCGGCTGGGGGGGCGAAACTGAAGCTTTCTTT.

V gene TRBV10-3 combines with J gene TRBJ2-1; 8 bases align to TRBD1. This CDR3 comprises 16 residues. V shed 4 bases and J 2 bases; nucleotides not matched to a gene: 7. CDR1 and CDR2 (germline): ENHRY, SYGVKD. CDR3 bases: TGTGCCATCAGTGGATCGGACAGGGTGGCCTACAATGAGCAGTTCTTC. This encodes CAISGSDRVAYNEQFF.

Of note for this clone: This sample also contains other DNA sequences that code for the same CDR3. The chain recombines TRBV5-6 with TRBJ2-1; the D gene is possibly TRBD2 (6 bases). This CDR3 contains 15 residues. The germline CDR1 and CDR2 sequences are SGHDT and YYEEEE. V dropped 2 bases and J dropped 4 bases, with 13 bases sitting between them. Here the CDR3 reads CASSLIGAGYNEQFF. CDR3 bases: TGTGCCAGCAGCTTAATCGGGGCGGGGTACAATGAGCAGTTCTTC.

The rearrangement joins TRBV5-6 to TRBJ1-1; perhaps TRBD1 as D (5 bases). Trimming stripped 0 bases from V and 0 bases from J, with 12 bases between. The CDR3 covers 16 residues. The germline gives CDR1 SGHDT, CDR2 YYEEEE. The CDR3 DNA reads as TGTGCCAGCAGCTTGGAGAGGGGAGGGCTGAACACTGAAGCTTTCTTT. It translates to CASSLERGGLNTEAFF.

The rearrangement uses TRBV27 and TRBJ2-2, with 8 bases matching TRBD1. Trimming removed 4 bases from V and 7 bases from J; junction bases left unmatched: 8. This CDR3 is 15 amino acids long. Germline values: CDR1 MNHEY, CDR2 SMNVEV (reference sequence). The CDR3 DNA reads TGTGCCAGCAGTTCCTCCGGGACAGGAGTCGGGGAGCTGTTTTTT. Its translation is CASSSSGTGVGELFF.

V usage is TRBV6-5 and J usage is TRBJ1-1; 7 nucleotides align to TRBD1. The length of the CDR3 is 13 residues. The V and J ends lost 9 bases and 3 bases, in that order; junction bases with no gene match: 7. Germline loops: CDR1 MNHEY, CDR2 SVGAGI. The CDR3 sequence: CASHRGEDTEAFF. CDR3 nucleotide sequence: TGTGCCAGTCACAGGGGTGAGGACACTGAAGCTTTCTTT.

The chain joins TRBV21-1 to TRBJ2-7; the tabulated D call, TRBD1, remains unverified against the DNA. TRBV21-1 is labeled a pseudogene. This CDR3 contains 19 residues. The CDR3, as DNA: TGTGCCAGCAGCAAAGACCGGACAGGTGGGCCGAGGGTCCTCTACGAGCAGTACTTC. This encodes CASSKDRTGGPRVLYEQYF.

This clone was seen a single time. This sequence joins TRBV9 and TRBJ1-6; D ambiguous. Germline V CDR1 and CDR2: SGDLS, YYNGEE. There are 13 residues in the CDR3. V lost 4 bases, J lost 9 bases, and 11 bases lay in between. The CDR3 sequence: CASSPLTGSPLHF. The DNA for the CDR3 is TGTGCCAGCAGCCCTTTGACGGGTTCACCCCTCCACTTT.

The chain carries TRBV5-1 and TRBJ2-7; D possibly corresponds to TRBD2 (6 bases). The CDR3 length is 14 residues. The V end lost 8 bases, the J end lost 6 bases, and 21 bases lay between the germline ends. Germline-derived CDR1 and CDR2 are SGHRS and YFSETQ. CDR3 sequence: CASLLTAGAGEQYF. The CDR3, as DNA: TGCGCCAGTTTACTCACAGCGGGTGCGGGCGAGCAGTACTTC.

The V call is TRBV19, the J call TRBJ2-1; 7 bases agree with TRBD1. After removal of 4 bases from V and 9 bases from J, the junction contained 15 bases not matched to a gene. This CDR3 comprises 16 residues. Germline assignment: CDR1 LNHDA and CDR2 SQIVND (reference sequence). CDR3: CASSRRLQGFMGEQFF. Written as DNA, the CDR3 is TGTGCCAGTAGTAGGCGGTTACAGGGGTTTATGGGTGAGCAGTTCTTC.

The chain uses TRBV5-1 and TRBJ2-1; TRBD2 matches at 14 bases. This CDR3 is 16 amino acids long. Trimming took 2 bases from V and 3 from J; bases not matched to a gene: 1. Looked up from germline, CDR1 is SGHRS and CDR2 is YFSETQ. CDR3 bases: TGCGCCAGCAGCTTCGGGACTAGCGGGAGCTACAATGAGCAGTTCTTC. Translated, it gives CASSFGTSGSYNEQFF.

As for this clone: At the DNA level, this CDR3 is encoded by other sequences in the same sample as well. The V and J genes are TRBV3-1 (or the pseudogene TRBV3-2) and TRBJ1-5; TRBD1 matches 8 bases. The germline V gene has CDR1 LGHDT and CDR2 YNNKEL (reference sequence). The CDR3 is 15 amino acids. V lost 1 base to trimming and J lost 3 bases; unmatched junction nucleotides: 2. The CDR3 region has the DNA TGTGCCAGCAGCCAAGGGACAGGGTCCAATCAGCCCCAGCATTTT. The encoded protein is CASSQGTGSNQPQHF.